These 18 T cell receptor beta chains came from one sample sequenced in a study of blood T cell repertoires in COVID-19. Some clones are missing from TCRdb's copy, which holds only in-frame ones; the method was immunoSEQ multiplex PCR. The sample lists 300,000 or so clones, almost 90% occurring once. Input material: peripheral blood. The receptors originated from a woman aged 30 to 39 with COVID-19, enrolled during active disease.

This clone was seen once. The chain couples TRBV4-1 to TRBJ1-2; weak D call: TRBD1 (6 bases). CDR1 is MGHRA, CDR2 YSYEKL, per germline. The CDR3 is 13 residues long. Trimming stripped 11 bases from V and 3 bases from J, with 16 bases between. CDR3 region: CAAGDGRDYGYTF. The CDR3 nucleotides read TGCGCCGCAGGGGATGGGCGCGACTATGGCTACACCTTC.

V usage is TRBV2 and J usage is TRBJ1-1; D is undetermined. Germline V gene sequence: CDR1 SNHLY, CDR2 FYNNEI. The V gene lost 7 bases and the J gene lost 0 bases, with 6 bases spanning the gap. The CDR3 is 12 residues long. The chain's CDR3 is CASKAMNTEAFF. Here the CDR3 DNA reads TGTGCCAGCAAAGCCATGAACACTGAAGCTTTCTTT.

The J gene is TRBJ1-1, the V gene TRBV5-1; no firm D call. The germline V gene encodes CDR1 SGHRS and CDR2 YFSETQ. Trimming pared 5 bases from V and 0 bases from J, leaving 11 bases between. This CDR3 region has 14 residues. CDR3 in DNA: TGCGCCAGCAGAGGTGAGGCAATGAACACTGAAGCTTTCTTT. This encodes CASRGEAMNTEAFF.

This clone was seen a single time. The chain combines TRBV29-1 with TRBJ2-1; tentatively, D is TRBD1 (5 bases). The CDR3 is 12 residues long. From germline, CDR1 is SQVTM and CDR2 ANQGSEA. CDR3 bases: TGCAGTTTACAGGTTTCCTACAATGAGCAGTTCTTC. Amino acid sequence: CSLQVSYNEQFF.

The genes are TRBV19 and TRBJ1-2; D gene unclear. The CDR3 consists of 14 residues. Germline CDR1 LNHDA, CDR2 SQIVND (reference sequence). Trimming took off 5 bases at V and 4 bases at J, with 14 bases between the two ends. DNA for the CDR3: TGTGCCAGTAGTCCTGGGAGAATTCCCTATGGCTACACCTTC. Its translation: CASSPGRIPYGYTF.

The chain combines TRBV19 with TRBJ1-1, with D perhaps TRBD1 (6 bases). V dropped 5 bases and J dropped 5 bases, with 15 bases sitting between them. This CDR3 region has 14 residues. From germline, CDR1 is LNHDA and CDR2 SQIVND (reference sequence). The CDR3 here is CASSFLTGGTEAFF. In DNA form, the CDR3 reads TGTGCCAGTAGTTTTCTGACAGGCGGAACTGAAGCTTTCTTT.

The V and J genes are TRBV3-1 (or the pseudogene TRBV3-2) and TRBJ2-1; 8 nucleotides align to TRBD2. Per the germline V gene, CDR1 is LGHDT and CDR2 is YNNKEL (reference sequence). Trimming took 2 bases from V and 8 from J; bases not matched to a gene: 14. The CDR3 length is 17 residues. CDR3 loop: CASSQFGAGGVGHEQFF. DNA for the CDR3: TGTGCCAGCAGCCAATTTGGGGCGGGAGGCGTTGGCCATGAGCAGTTCTTC.

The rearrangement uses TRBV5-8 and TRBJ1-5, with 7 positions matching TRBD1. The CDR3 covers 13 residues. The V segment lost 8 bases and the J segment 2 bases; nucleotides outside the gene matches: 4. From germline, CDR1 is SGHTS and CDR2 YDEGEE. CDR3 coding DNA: TGTGCCAGTAGCCAGGGGGGCAATCAGCCCCAGCATTTT. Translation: CASSQGGNQPQHF.

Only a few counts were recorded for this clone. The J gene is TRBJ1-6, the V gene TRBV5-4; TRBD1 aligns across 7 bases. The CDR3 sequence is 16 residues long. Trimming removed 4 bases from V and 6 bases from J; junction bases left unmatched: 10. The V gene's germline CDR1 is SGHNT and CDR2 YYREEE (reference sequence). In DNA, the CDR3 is TGTGCCAGCAGCCCCACTCCAGACAGGGCTAATTCACCCCTCCACTTT. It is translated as CASSPTPDRANSPLHF.

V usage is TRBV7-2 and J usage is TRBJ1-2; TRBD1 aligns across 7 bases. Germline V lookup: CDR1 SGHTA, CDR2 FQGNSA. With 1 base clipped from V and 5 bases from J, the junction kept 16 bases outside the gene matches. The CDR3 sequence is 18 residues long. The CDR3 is CASSLGPYRQGGGYGYTF. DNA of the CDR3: TGTGCCAGCAGCTTAGGGCCCTACCGACAGGGAGGAGGATATGGCTACACCTTC.

The chain's CDR3 is CASSIGTGKNTEAFF. The DNA for the CDR3 is TGTGCCAGTAGTATAGGGACAGGGAAGAACACTGAAGCTTTCTTT. V is TRBV19 and J is TRBJ1-1; 8 bases line up with TRBD1. V lost 1 base and J lost 1; bases outside the gene matches: 2. This CDR3 contains 15 residues. The germline CDR1 and CDR2 sequences are LNHDA and SQIVND (reference sequence).

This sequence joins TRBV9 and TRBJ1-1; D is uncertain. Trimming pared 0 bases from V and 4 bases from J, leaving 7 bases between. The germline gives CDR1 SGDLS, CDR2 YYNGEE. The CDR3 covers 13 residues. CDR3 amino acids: CASSVGPGTEAFF. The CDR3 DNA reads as TGTGCCAGCAGCGTAGGACCGGGCACTGAAGCTTTCTTT.

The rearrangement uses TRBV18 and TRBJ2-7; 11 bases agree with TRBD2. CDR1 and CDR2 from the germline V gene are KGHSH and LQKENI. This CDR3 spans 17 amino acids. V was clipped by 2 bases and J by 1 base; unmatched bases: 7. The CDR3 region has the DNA TGTGCCAGCTCACCATTAGCGGGAGGGCCTAAGTCCTACGAGCAGTACTTC. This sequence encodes CASSPLAGGPKSYEQYF. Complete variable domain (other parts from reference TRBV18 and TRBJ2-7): NAGVMQNPRHLVRRRGQEARLRCSPMKGHSHVYWYRQLPEEGLKFMVYLQKENIIDESGMPKERFSAEFPKEGPSILRIQQVVRGDSAAYFCASSPLAGGPKSYEQYFGPGTRLTVT.

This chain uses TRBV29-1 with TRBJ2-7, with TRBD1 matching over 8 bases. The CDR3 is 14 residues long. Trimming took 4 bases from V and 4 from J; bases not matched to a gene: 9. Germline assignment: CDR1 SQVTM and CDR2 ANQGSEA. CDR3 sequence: CSVVSGTGPYEQYF. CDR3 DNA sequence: TGCAGCGTTGTATCCGGGACAGGACCATACGAGCAGTACTTC.

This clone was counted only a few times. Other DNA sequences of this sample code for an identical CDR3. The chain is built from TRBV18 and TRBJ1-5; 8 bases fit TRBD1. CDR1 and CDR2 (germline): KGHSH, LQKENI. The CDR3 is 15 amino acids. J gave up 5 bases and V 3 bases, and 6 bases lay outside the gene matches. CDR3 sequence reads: CASSPGTGWDQPQHF. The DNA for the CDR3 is TGTGCCAGCTCACCCGGGACAGGTTGGGATCAGCCCCAGCATTTT.

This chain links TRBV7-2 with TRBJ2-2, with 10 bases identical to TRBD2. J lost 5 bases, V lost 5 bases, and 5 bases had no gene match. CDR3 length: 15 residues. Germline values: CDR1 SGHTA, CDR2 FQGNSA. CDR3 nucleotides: TGTGCCAGCAGCGCCCTAGCGGGAGAAACCGGGGAGCTGTTTTTT. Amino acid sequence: CASSALAGETGELFF. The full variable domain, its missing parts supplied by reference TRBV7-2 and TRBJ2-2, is GAGVSQSPSNKVTEKGKDVELRCDPISGHTALYWYRQSLGQGLEFLIYFQGNSAPDKSGLPSDRFSAERTGGSVSTLTIQRTQQEDSAVYLCASSALAGETGELFFGEGSRLTVL.

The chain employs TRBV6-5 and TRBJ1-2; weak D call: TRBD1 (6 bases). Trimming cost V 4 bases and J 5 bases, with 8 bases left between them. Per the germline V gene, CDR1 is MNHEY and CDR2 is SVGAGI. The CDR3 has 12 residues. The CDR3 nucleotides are TGTGCCAGCAGTTCAGGGGAATATGGCTACACCTTC. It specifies CASSSGEYGYTF.

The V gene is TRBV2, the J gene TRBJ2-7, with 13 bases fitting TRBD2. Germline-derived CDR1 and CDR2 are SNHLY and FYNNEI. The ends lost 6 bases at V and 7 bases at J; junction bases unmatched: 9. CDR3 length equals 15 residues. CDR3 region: CASSRLAGGPREQYF. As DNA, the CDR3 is TGTGCCAGCAGCCGACTAGCGGGAGGCCCGAGGGAGCAGTACTTC.